The 5 T cell receptor beta chains in this list originate from one sample, sequenced in a study of cytomegalovirus exposure and HLA in healthy donors. 13 Jbeta primers and 60 Vbeta primers were used for the PCR. Clones were sequenced by immunoSEQ multiplex PCR, and TCRdb holds only the in-frame ones, with some missing. The data hold 80,000 to 130,000 clones, with 75% observed a single time. Material for sequencing was PBMCs. Source of these receptors: a male donor in good health and CMV-seropositive.

The chain's CDR3 is CASSLAYPYEQYF. CDR3 sequence (DNA): TGTGCCAGCAGCTTAGCGTATCCCTACGAGCAGTACTTC. The chain has TRBV7-9 and TRBJ2-7, with D hard to call. V shed 0 bases and J shed 2 bases, with 5 bases lying between them. The CDR3 spans 13 residues. Germline-derived CDR1 and CDR2 are SEHNR and FQNEAQ (reference sequence). Full variable domain (outside the CDR3, taken from reference TRBV7-9 and TRBJ2-7): DTGVSQNPRHKITKRGQNVTFRCDPISEHNRLYWYRQTLGQGPEFLTYFQNEAQLEKSRLLSDRFSAERPKGSFSTLEIQRTEQGDSAMYLCASSLAYPYEQYFGPGTRLTVT.

The chain carries TRBV4-3 and TRBJ2-5; tentative D call: TRBD1 (6 bases). V lost 6 bases, J lost 3 bases, and 17 bases lay in between. The V gene's germline CDR1 is LGHNA and CDR2 YSLEER. This CDR3 region has 15 residues. CDR3 in DNA: TGCGCCAGCAGTCGATTTGGGGGCCGAGAAGAGACCCAGTACTTC. Protein product: CASSRFGGREETQYF.

This clone is a singleton in its sample. This chain connects TRBV28 to TRBJ2-1, with 10 bases aligning to TRBD1. There are 15 residues in the CDR3. Germline assignment: CDR1 MDHEN and CDR2 SYDVKM. V was clipped by 6 bases and J by 6 bases; unmatched bases: 8. The CDR3 DNA follows: TGTGCCAGCAGGGAGGGACAGGGGATTGGCAATGAGCAGTTCTTC. This codes for CASREGQGIGNEQFF.

This chain joins TRBV6-5 and TRBJ1-1, with TRBD1 matching 10 bases. Germline V lookup: CDR1 MNHEY, CDR2 SVGAGI. Trimming at V came to 8 bases and at J to 1 base, leaving 7 bases not matched to a gene. The CDR3 consists of 15 residues. The CDR3, as DNA: TGTGCCAGCCCGGGACAGGGGTTGTGGAACACTGAAGCTTTCTTT. Its translation: CASPGQGLWNTEAFF.

The chain joins TRBV20-1 to TRBJ1-5; 10 nucleotides match TRBD1. The germline V gene encodes CDR1 DFQATT and CDR2 SNEGSKA (reference sequence). The CDR3 loop spans 11 amino acids. The trim removed 3 bases at V and 12 bases at J, leaving 2 bases unmatched. CDR3 in amino acids: CSARGTGDQHF. CDR3 in DNA: TGCAGTGCTAGGGGGACAGGGGACCAGCATTTT.